This T cell receptor beta chain was retrieved from a study of CD8+CD57+ T cells in acquired aplastic anemia. As for the study in general: DNA from sorted CD4+ and CD8+ cells averaged roughly 3.2 ug. Study findings and constraints: Patients and controls were not found to differ significantly in CD8+ Simpson's diversity. Comparison of patients with controls identified 25 to 30 shared CD8+ CDR3 sequences.

This CDR3 spans 14 amino acids. Per germline, CDR1 SGHNT and CDR2 YYREEE (reference sequence). V gave up 4 bases and J gave up 4 bases, with 15 bases separating them. Researchers used genomic DNA as the template to profile TCR beta VDJ and CDR3. In TCRdb, the reads were re-called with MiXCR into one record per CDR3 protein. Among around 130,000 distinct CDR3 sequences listed, roughly 50% were seen once. This clonotype was observed many times. The antigen is not known. The specimen was sorted CD4+, CD8+, or CD8+CD57+ T cells (not recorded which) from PBMCs. J is TRBJ2-7 and V is TRBV5-4; D may be TRBD2 (7 bases). The clonotype was recovered from a human donor in good health, serving as a control. In nucleotides, the CDR3 is TGTGCCAGCAGCCCCTGGGGGGGCGTATACGAGCAGTACTTC. It specifies CASSPWGGVYEQYF.